The 15 T cell receptor beta chains listed next were all sequenced from one sample in a study of blood T cell repertoires in COVID-19. Assay used: immunoSEQ multiplex PCR; TCRdb lists only in-frame clones, some missing. The sample lists around 18,000 clones; more than 65% were seen once. Sequencing was done on a sample of peripheral blood. Source of these receptors: a man aged 65 to 85 with COVID-19, enrolled during active disease.

The chain carries TRBV24-1 and TRBJ2-5; 7 bases match TRBD1. Germline-derived CDR1 and CDR2 are KGHDR and SFDVKD. V was clipped by 3 bases and J by 5 bases; unmatched bases: 11. This CDR3 is 16 amino acids long. This CDR3 is CATSDTTGAAVETQYF. For the CDR3, the DNA is TGTGCCACCAGTGATACTACAGGGGCCGCGGTTGAGACCCAGTACTTC.

The chain uses TRBV27 and TRBJ1-2; a possible D gene is TRBD1 (6 bases). Looked up from germline, CDR1 is MNHEY and CDR2 is SMNVEV (reference sequence). Trimming cost V 1 base and J 4 bases, with 13 bases left between them. The CDR3 is 15 residues long. CDR3 coding DNA: TGTGCCAGCAGTTTATTCTTAGGGGGAGCCTATGGCTACACCTTC. Translation: CASSLFLGGAYGYTF.

The V and J genes are TRBV27 and TRBJ1-4; TRBD1 aligns across 7 bases. The CDR3 covers 14 residues. Unmatched junction bases numbered 3, after V lost 2 bases and J lost 6 bases. Per germline, CDR1 MNHEY and CDR2 SMNVEV (reference sequence). CDR3 residues: CASSLRGGDEKLFF. The CDR3 DNA reads as TGTGCCAGCAGTTTAAGAGGGGGCGATGAAAAACTGTTTTTT.

This clone was observed a handful of times. The rearrangement joins TRBV11-2 to TRBJ1-3; TRBD1 matches at 8 bases. Germline CDR1 and CDR2: SGHAT and FQNNGV. V lost 7 bases, J lost 1 base, and 12 bases stayed unmatched. CDR3 length: 17 amino acids. CDR3 protein: CASTRGQGAISGNTIYF. The DNA of the CDR3 is TGTGCCAGCACTCGGGGGCAGGGGGCGATTTCTGGAAACACCATATATTTT.

The chain links TRBV9 to TRBJ1-2, with a possible D match to TRBD1 (6 bases). The CDR3 length is 16 residues. The V end was cut by 3 bases, the J end by 0 bases, with 15 bases between. Germline CDR1 and CDR2: SGDLS and YYNGEE. CDR3 bases: TGTGCCAGCAGCGGCGGGCAGGGGATAGCTAACTATGGCTACACCTTC. Translation: CASSGGQGIANYGYTF.

The rearrangement uses TRBV6-1 and TRBJ1-3, with D maybe TRBD1 (6 bases). Germline loops: CDR1 MNHNS, CDR2 SASEGT. The CDR3 sequence is 17 residues long. The V end lost 1 base, the J end lost 0 bases, and 13 bases lay between the germline ends. The CDR3 region is CASSEVGDTRSGNTIYF. CDR3 sequence (DNA): TGTGCCAGCAGTGAAGTCGGGGACACCCGCTCTGGAAACACCATATATTTT.

Only a few counts were recorded for this clone. The chain recombines TRBV7-8 with TRBJ1-2; D is ambiguous. The CDR3 totals 14 residues. Germline CDR1 is SGHVS and CDR2 is FQNEAQ. V lost 0 bases, J lost 5 bases, and 10 bases lay in between. The CDR3 reads CASSLAPGTYGYTF. Here the CDR3 DNA reads TGTGCCAGCAGCTTAGCCCCAGGAACTTATGGCTACACCTTC.

This chain uses TRBV9 with TRBJ2-1, with 13 bases that match TRBD2. From germline, CDR1 is SGDLS and CDR2 YYNGEE. The V segment lost 4 bases and the J segment 3 bases; nucleotides outside the gene matches: 4. The length of the CDR3 is 16 residues. CDR3 sequence reads: CASSPRLAGGYNEQFF. CDR3 in DNA: TGTGCCAGCAGCCCTAGACTAGCGGGGGGCTACAATGAGCAGTTCTTC.

The rearrangement uses TRBV28 and TRBJ1-5; D ambiguous. The V and J ends lost 5 bases and 2 bases respectively, with 13 bases between them. The germline V gene has CDR1 MDHEN and CDR2 SYDVKM. The CDR3 extends over 15 amino acids. The CDR3 is CASSVPLVGNQPQHF. The CDR3 DNA follows: TGTGCCAGCAGTGTTCCCCTAGTAGGCAATCAGCCCCAGCATTTT.

This clone has only a few counts. The genes are TRBV3-1 (or the pseudogene TRBV3-2) and TRBJ1-2, with D possibly being TRBD1 (6 bases). V shed 0 bases and J shed 8 bases, with 16 bases lying between them. Per germline, CDR1 LGHDT and CDR2 YNNKEL (reference sequence). The CDR3 consists of 15 residues. CDR3 DNA: TGTGCCAGCAGCCAAGATATTAGGGACAATGGAGGCTACACCTTC. This sequence encodes CASSQDIRDNGGYTF.

CDR3 coding DNA: TGTGCCAGCAGCCAAGGGGACAGGGGATTTCAGCCCCAGCATTTT. Amino acids: CASSQGDRGFQPQHF. The chain joins TRBV3-1 (or the pseudogene TRBV3-2) to TRBJ1-5; 10 bases are a match to TRBD1. The J segment lost 6 bases and the V segment lost 1 base, leaving 3 bases of the junction unmatched. Germline assignment: CDR1 LGHDT and CDR2 YNNKEL (reference sequence). The CDR3 sequence is 15 residues long.

This clone was observed a few times. V and J are TRBV10-3 and TRBJ2-3, with D possibly TRBD2 on 6 matching bases. CDR1 is ENHRY, CDR2 SYGVKD, per germline. The CDR3 is 16 residues long. The V and J ends lost 0 bases and 6 bases respectively, with 16 bases between them. The CDR3 here is CAISESSRTTSDTQYF. CDR3 coding DNA: TGTGCCATCAGTGAGTCGAGTAGGACTACCTCTGATACGCAGTATTTT.

This chain uses TRBV18 with TRBJ2-7; TRBD1 might be the D (6 bases). CDR3 length: 14 residues. CDR1 and CDR2 (germline): KGHSH, LQKENI. Trimming removed 4 bases at V and 3 bases at J, with 13 bases between. The DNA for the CDR3 is TGTGCCAGCTCACTTTCCCAGGGGCTCTACGAGCAGTACTTC. It specifies CASSLSQGLYEQYF.

This clone was detected a few times. This chain connects TRBV15 to TRBJ2-1; 13 nucleotides agree with TRBD2. Losses at the gene ends were 8 bases for V and 8 bases for J; bases not matched to a gene: 3. The CDR3 is made up of 13 amino acids. Germline V gene data show CDR1 as LNHNV and CDR2 as YYDKDF (reference sequence). The CDR3 is CATGTSGTHEQFF. CDR3 DNA: TGTGCCACCGGGACTAGCGGGACCCATGAGCAGTTCTTC.

This chain joins TRBV4-1 and TRBJ2-7, with 16 bases identical to TRBD2. The trim removed 4 bases at V and 3 bases at J, leaving 3 bases unmatched. Germline CDR1 is MGHRA and CDR2 is YSYEKL. CDR3 length equals 16 residues. CDR3 bases: TGCGCCAGCAGCCGAGGGACTAGCGGGGGGGGCTACGAGCAGTACTTC. It specifies CASSRGTSGGGYEQYF.